Listed below are T cell receptor beta chains from one sample, sequenced in a study of blood T cell repertoires in COVID-19. Data came from immunoSEQ multiplex PCR; TCRdb stores just in-frame clones and leaves some out. The profile shows around 270,000 clones, under 90% of them singletons. Source material: peripheral blood. These receptor sequences come from a man in his 60s with acute or convalescent COVID-19. Both conserved end residues are part of each CDR3. The order of the fields is V gene, D gene, J gene, clone size, CDR3 protein, CDR3 DNA. D genes are given only for firm matches. Clone size is not always given. Where it is, it says once, few, many or a class for expanded clones.

TRBV5-1,TRBD2,TRBJ2-7,.,CASSTRLAGVNEQYF,TGCGCCAGCAGCACAAGACTAGCGGGAGTCAACGAGCAGTACTTC
TRBV6-2/TRBV6-3,.,TRBJ2-3,few,CASSSAGYTQYF,TGTGCCAGCAGTTCAGCAGGGTATACGCAGTATTTT
TRBV3-1/TRBV3-2,.,TRBJ2-2,.,CASSHTGGAGELFF,TGTGCCAGCAGCCATACAGGGGGGGCCGGGGAGCTGTTTTTT
TRBV28,.,TRBJ2-5,once,CASSNPNLQETQYF,TGTGCCAGCAGTAACCCTAACCTCCAAGAGACCCAGTACTTC
TRBV6-5,.,TRBJ1-2,few,CASSYTGGYGYTF,TGTGCCAGCAGTTACACGGGGGGGTATGGCTACACCTTC
TRBV5-1,TRBD1,TRBJ2-5,.,CASSLGVLQGASQETQYF,TGCGCCAGCAGCTTGGGCGTATTACAGGGGGCAAGCCAAGAGACCCAGTACTTC
TRBV6-1,TRBD1,TRBJ1-5,.,CASSEQGAGQPQHF,TGTGCCAGCAGTGAACAGGGGGCCGGGCAGCCCCAGCATTTT
TRBV18,TRBD2,TRBJ2-1,.,CASSPVAGETYNEQFF,TGTGCCAGCTCACCAGTGGCGGGAGAGACCTACAATGAGCAGTTCTTC
TRBV7-9,.,TRBJ1-2,.,CASSLSRETDIYGYTF,TGTGCCAGCAGCTTATCCCGCGAGACAGATATTTATGGCTACACCTTC
TRBV27,TRBD1,TRBJ1-5,.,CASSQTGGVGPQHF,TGTGCCAGCAGTCAGACAGGGGGCGTAGGGCCCCAGCATTTT
TRBV6-2/TRBV6-3,.,TRBJ2-1,.,CASSYAWSYNEQFF,TGTGCCAGCAGTTACGCGTGGAGCTACAATGAGCAGTTCTTC
TRBV7-2,TRBD1,TRBJ2-7,few,CASSRPLDRVSSYEQYF,TGTGCCAGCAGCCGCCCCCTGGACAGGGTGTCCTCCTACGAGCAGTACTTC
TRBV7-9,TRBD1,TRBJ2-2,.,CASSPAGGINTGELFF,TGTGCCAGCAGCCCAGCAGGGGGAATAAACACCGGGGAGCTGTTTTTT
TRBV9,TRBD2,TRBJ2-1,.,CASSVGSGGRNEQFF,TGTGCCAGCAGCGTAGGGAGCGGGGGGCGAAATGAGCAGTTCTTC
TRBV4-2,TRBD2,TRBJ2-3,.,CASSQLLAGGTSTDTQYF,TGTGCCAGCAGCCAGCTACTAGCGGGGGGGACTAGCACAGATACGCAGTATTTT
TRBV28,.,TRBJ2-7,few,CASSLGIWGVTYEQYF,TGTGCCAGCAGTTTGGGGATCTGGGGGGTTACCTACGAGCAGTACTTC
TRBV6-6,TRBD2,TRBJ2-1,.,CASRWGLATNEQFF,TGTGCCAGCAGATGGGGACTAGCGACCAATGAGCAGTTCTTC
TRBV6-5,TRBD1,TRBJ1-4,.,CASSYSTGTNEKLFF,TGTGCCAGCAGTTACTCGACAGGGACTAATGAAAAACTGTTTTTT
TRBV5-1,TRBD1,TRBJ1-3,.,CASRTGPISGNTIYF,TGCGCCAGCAGGACAGGGCCGATCTCTGGAAACACCATATATTTT
TRBV7-9,TRBD1,TRBJ1-5,.,CASSLVGTGGAQPQHF,TGTGCCAGCAGCTTAGTGGGGACAGGGGGTGCTCAGCCCCAGCATTTT
TRBV11-1,TRBD1,TRBJ2-7,.,CASSLAGQSSYEQYF,TGTGCCAGCAGCTTAGCGGGACAGAGCTCCTACGAGCAGTACTTC
TRBV28,.,TRBJ1-5,.,CASSFGGGLFQPQHF,TGTGCCAGCAGTTTTGGCGGGGGGCTATTTCAGCCCCAGCATTTT
TRBV3-1/TRBV3-2,TRBD1,TRBJ1-4,.,CASSQEGRGANEKLFF,TGTGCCAGCAGCCAAGAGGGCAGGGGGGCTAATGAAAAACTGTTTTTT
TRBV5-1,TRBD1,TRBJ2-5,.,CASSSGQGAQETQYF,TGCGCCAGCAGCTCCGGACAGGGGGCCCAAGAGACCCAGTACTTC
TRBV7-8,TRBD2,TRBJ2-3,few,CASSYSGGEDTQYF,TGTGCCAGCAGTTATAGCGGGGGGGAGGATACGCAGTATTTT
TRBV30,.,TRBJ1-5,.,CAWAQGNSNQPQHF,TGTGCCTGGGCGCAGGGGAATAGCAATCAGCCCCAGCATTTT
TRBV6-5,TRBD1,TRBJ2-7,.,CASSYPTGGYEQYF,TGTGCCAGCAGTTACCCGACAGGGGGTTACGAGCAGTACTTC
TRBV7-3,TRBD1,TRBJ2-2,.,CASSLIGTGGFTGELFF,TGTGCCAGCAGCTTAATCGGGACAGGGGGCTTTACCGGGGAGCTGTTTTTT
TRBV12-3/TRBV12-4,.,TRBJ2-7,.,CASSPQISYEQYF,TGTGCCAGCAGTCCGCAGATCTCCTACGAGCAGTACTTC
TRBV28,TRBD2,TRBJ2-2,once,CASSFTHPYRSGGNTGELFF,TGTGCCAGCAGTTTCACTCACCCTTATAGGAGCGGGGGAAACACCGGGGAGCTGTTTTTT
TRBV30,.,TRBJ1-4,few,CAWSESGEKLFF,TGTGCCTGGAGCGAATCAGGCGAAAAACTGTTTTTT
TRBV29-1,TRBD1,TRBJ1-2,once,CGSRDRGGYTF,TGCGGAAGCCGGGACAGGGGTGGCTACACCTTC
TRBV6-2/TRBV6-3,TRBD1,TRBJ2-7,.,CASSSTAGTGSVPYEQYF,TGTGCCAGCAGTTCGACAGCCGGGACAGGGTCAGTCCCCTACGAGCAGTACTTC
TRBV10-3,.,TRBJ1-2,.,CAIRISGDSDGYTF,TGTGCCATCAGGATATCGGGGGACTCTGATGGCTACACCTTC
TRBV6-2/TRBV6-3,.,TRBJ1-5,.,CASSSRLTVNSNQPQHF,TGTGCCAGCAGTTCCCGCCTGACAGTAAATAGCAATCAGCCCCAGCATTTT
TRBV6-1,TRBD2,TRBJ2-5,.,CASSALGLAGEETQYF,TGTGCCAGCAGTGCCCTAGGACTAGCGGGGGAAGAGACCCAGTACTTC
TRBV5-1,TRBD2,TRBJ2-5,.,CASSLAGLAGGYQETQYF,TGCGCCAGCAGCTTGGCGGGACTAGCGGGGGGCTATCAAGAGACCCAGTACTTC
TRBV6-5,.,TRBJ1-1,.,CASTLPDPYTEAFF,TGTGCCAGCACCCTTCCAGATCCCTACACTGAAGCTTTCTTT
TRBV7-6,TRBD2,TRBJ2-2,.,CASREAASGSHGELFF,TGTGCCAGCAGGGAGGCGGCTAGCGGGAGCCACGGGGAGCTGTTTTTT
TRBV5-1,TRBD1,TRBJ1-1,.,CASSGQGNTEAFF,TGCGCCAGCAGCGGACAGGGAAACACTGAAGCTTTCTTT
TRBV19,.,TRBJ1-6,.,CASSMATGRYYNSPLHF,TGTGCCAGTAGTATGGCTACAGGGCGCTACTATAATTCACCCCTCCACTTT
TRBV9,.,TRBJ1-2,once,CASSAQPQGVDGYTF,TGTGCCAGCAGCGCACAACCTCAGGGTGTGGATGGCTACACCTTC
TRBV9,TRBD2,TRBJ2-2,.,CASSVTLRLAGGGNTGELFF,TGTGCCAGCAGCGTAACTCTCCGGCTAGCGGGAGGGGGGAACACCGGGGAGCTGTTTTTT
TRBV3-1/TRBV3-2,.,TRBJ2-5,.,CASSRRQSLTGTQYF,TGTGCCAGCAGCCGACGACAGAGCCTAACGGGGACCCAGTACTTC
TRBV27,TRBD2,TRBJ2-1,.,CASSSSPPGLAGDNEQFF,TGTGCCAGCAGTTCCTCCCCGCCTGGACTAGCGGGAGATAATGAGCAGTTCTTC
TRBV7-6,TRBD2,TRBJ2-7,.,CASSLGDYRYEQYF,TGTGCCAGCAGCCTAGGGGACTATCGGTACGAGCAGTACTTC
TRBV27,.,TRBJ1-5,.,CALLYILQTGYYQPQHF,TGTGCCCTCCTTTATATCCTCCAAACAGGGTATTATCAGCCCCAGCATTTT
TRBV4-2,.,TRBJ2-1,few,CASSQESSRNEQFF,TGTGCCAGCAGCCAAGAATCGTCCCGCAATGAGCAGTTCTTC